The next 5 T cell receptor beta chains were all read from a single sample in a study of blood T cell repertoires in COVID-19. Method: immunoSEQ multiplex PCR; TCRdb's copy keeps in-frame clones and lacks some. The repertoire holds 100,000 or so clones, with less than 90% as singletons. Sequenced sample: peripheral blood. Every receptor here comes from a man in his fifties or sixties with acute or convalescent COVID-19.

The chain couples TRBV6-2 or TRBV6-3 to TRBJ1-5; D possibly corresponds to TRBD1 (6 bases). Trimming removed 5 bases from V and 7 bases from J, with 9 bases in between. Germline CDR1 reads MNHEY; CDR2 reads SVGEGT. CDR3 length: 12 amino acids. CDR3 in DNA: TGTGCCAGCAGTCCGGGACACCAGCCCCAGCATTTT. Its translation is CASSPGHQPQHF.

The chain joins TRBV6-5 to TRBJ1-2, with D tentatively TRBD1 (5 bases). With 6 bases removed from V and 7 bases from J, the gap between germline ends came to 12 bases. The CDR3 is 12 amino acids. Germline-derived CDR1 and CDR2 are MNHEY and SVGAGI. CDR3 in amino acids: CASSPGQGGYTF. The CDR3 nucleotides read TGTGCCAGCAGCCCCGGTCAGGGTGGCTACACCTTC.

V is TRBV5-1 and J is TRBJ2-3; tentatively, D is TRBD1 (6 bases). The germline V gene encodes CDR1 SGHRS and CDR2 YFSETQ. CDR3 length: 15 amino acids. V lost 1 base and J 1 base, leaving 10 bases between the germline ends. The chain's CDR3 is CASSLLRGGTDTQYF. CDR3 bases: TGCGCCAGCAGCTTGCTCAGGGGTGGCACAGATACGCAGTATTTT.

V gene TRBV5-1 combines with J gene TRBJ1-6, with no clear D. Germline CDR1 reads SGHRS; CDR2 reads YFSETQ. V lost 3 bases to trimming and J lost 9 bases, with 7 bases between them. CDR3 length equals 12 residues. The CDR3 loop reads CASSSPGSPLHF. In DNA form, the CDR3 reads TGCGCCAGCAGCTCCCCGGGTTCACCCCTCCACTTT.

The rearrangement uses TRBV7-9 and TRBJ1-2; TRBD1 matches 7 bases. CDR1 is SEHNR, CDR2 FQNEAQ, per germline (reference sequence). V gave up 4 bases and J gave up 6 bases; unmatched junction bases: 8. CDR3 length: 14 residues. The CDR3 protein is CASSSLRDSNGYTF. DNA for the CDR3: TGTGCCAGCAGCTCACTCCGGGACAGTAATGGCTACACCTTC.